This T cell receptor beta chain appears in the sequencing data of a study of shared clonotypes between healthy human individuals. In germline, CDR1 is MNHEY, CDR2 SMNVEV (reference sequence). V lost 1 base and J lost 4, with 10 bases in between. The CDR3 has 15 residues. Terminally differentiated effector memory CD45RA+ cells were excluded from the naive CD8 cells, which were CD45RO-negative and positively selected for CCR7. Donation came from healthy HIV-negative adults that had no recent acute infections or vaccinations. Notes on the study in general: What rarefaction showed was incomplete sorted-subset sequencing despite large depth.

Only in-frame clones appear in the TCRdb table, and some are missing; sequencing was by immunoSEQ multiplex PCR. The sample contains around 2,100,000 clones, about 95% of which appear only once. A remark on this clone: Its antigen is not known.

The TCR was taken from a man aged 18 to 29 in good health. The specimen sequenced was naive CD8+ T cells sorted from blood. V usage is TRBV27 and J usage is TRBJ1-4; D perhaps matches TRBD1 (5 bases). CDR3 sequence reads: CASSLWGGVNEKLFF. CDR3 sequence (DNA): TGTGCCAGCAGTTTATGGGGGGGGGTTAATGAAAAACTGTTTTTT.